This T cell receptor beta chain was captured in a study of cytomegalovirus exposure and HLA in healthy donors. Every donor was a healthy person donating bone marrow. V shed 4 bases and J shed 8 bases, with 20 bases lying between them. Germline CDR1 SNHLY, CDR2 FYNNEI. The CDR3 loop spans 15 amino acids. Both 60 Vbeta primers and 13 Jbeta primers went into the PCR. Data came from immunoSEQ multiplex PCR; TCRdb stores just in-frame clones and leaves some out. Found here are 200,000 to 250,000 clones, about 83% of them singletons; the top ten hold around 16%. The rearrangement links TRBV2 to TRBJ1-1; D perhaps matches TRBD1 (6 bases). What was sequenced was PBMCs. This TCR was recovered from a man aged 35 to 55 in good health and CMV-seronegative. This CDR3 is CASSGVGTRFLEAFF. The CDR3, as DNA: TGTGCCAGCAGTGGAGTGGGGACACGGTTCCTCGAAGCTTTCTTT.